This T cell receptor (beta chain) emerged from a study of shared clonotypes between healthy human individuals. Naive CD8 cells were CD45RO-negative, positively selected for CCR7, excluding terminally differentiated effector memory CD45RA+ cells. This CDR3 has 14 amino acids. Trimming removed 7 bases at V and 0 bases at J, with 11 bases between. Germline values: CDR1 SGHDT, CDR2 YYEEEE. Original methodology: Filtering was not the same, since immunoSEQ gave junction-only sequences without quality scores. Some clones are missing from TCRdb's copy, which holds only in-frame ones; the method was immunoSEQ multiplex PCR. V and J calls and clone size follow that table, whereas D and trimming were derived from the DNA. Of millions of clones in the sample, roughly 94% were seen once.

The genes are TRBV5-6 and TRBJ2-1, with D possibly TRBD1 on 5 matching bases. The sequenced sample was naive CD8+ T cells sorted from blood. The origin of this receptor is a man younger than 30 in good health. CDR3 sequence (DNA): TGTGCCAGCGACTTAGGGGCCTCCTACAATGAGCAGTTCTTC. Its protein product is CASDLGASYNEQFF.